This T cell receptor beta chain was sequenced for a study of OX40 agonist ivuxolimab in advanced cancers. Points from the study as a whole: At doses 0.1 to 3.0 mg/kg, CD4+ and CD8+ clones expanded.

TCRdb keeps only in-frame clones here, not all; method: immunoSEQ multiplex PCR. The data contain about 72,000 clones, 75% to 95% of them singletons. A note on this clone: Its antigen remains unknown.

Autoimmune disease history or systemic immunosuppression disqualified patients. The CDR3 is 15 residues long. With 2 bases clipped from V and 6 bases from J, the junction kept 7 bases outside the gene matches. The germline CDR1 and CDR2 sequences are SGHVS and FNYEAQ. This sequence joins TRBV7-6 and TRBJ1-2, with TRBD1 identical over 9 bases. Specimen: CD4+ or CD8+ T cells sorted from blood, collected in a trial of the OX40 agonist ivuxolimab. The clonotype was recovered from an adult with an advanced solid tumor such as melanoma, head and neck, liver or kidney cancer. The CDR3 DNA follows: TGTGCCAGCAGCTTATCCCCCGGGACAGGGAATGGCTACACCTTC. Its translation is CASSLSPGTGNGYTF.